Below are 26 T cell receptor beta chains sequenced from a single sample in a study of T cells in localized non-small cell lung cancer. Assay used: immunoSEQ multiplex PCR; TCRdb lists only in-frame clones, some missing. The sample consists of about 1,400 clones, about 31% of them appearing once. The sequencing here drew on lung tumor tissue, taken before any cancer treatment. These receptors were collected from a male donor at least 60 years old with stage II squamous cell lung carcinoma.

The gene calls are TRBV11-3 and TRBJ2-3; TRBD2 agrees at 14 bases. CDR3 size: 16 residues. The germline V gene encodes CDR1 SGHNT and CDR2 YENEEA. With 3 bases clipped from V and 8 bases from J, the junction kept 7 bases outside the gene matches. The CDR3 nucleotides read TGTGCCAGCAGCTTGGCCGCGACTAGCGGGGGGGTTACGCAGTATTTT. Its protein product is CASSLAATSGGVTQYF.

The gene calls are TRBV6-7 and TRBJ2-7, with 8 bases aligning to TRBD2. TRBV6-7 is given ORF status, its function remaining uncertain. J was trimmed by 2 bases and V by 11 bases; bases with no gene match: 8. This CDR3 has 13 residues. DNA of the CDR3: TGTGCCGCCCGGGGGGGCCCCCCCTACGAGCAGTACTTC. Translation: CAARGGPPYEQYF.

The J gene is TRBJ1-3, the V gene TRBV19; a possible D gene is TRBD1 (6 bases). The CDR3 loop spans 14 amino acids. CDR1 and CDR2 from the germline V gene are LNHDA and SQIVND (reference sequence). Trimming cost V 10 bases and J 0 bases, with 13 bases left between them. CDR3 nucleotide sequence: TGTGCCACCAGGACAGCCGGCTCTGGAAACACCATATATTTT. It specifies CATRTAGSGNTIYF. The whole variable domain, remainder taken from reference TRBV19 and TRBJ1-3, is DGGITQSPKYLFRKEGQNVTLSCEQNLNHDAMYWYRQDPGQGLRLIYYSQIVNDFQKGDIAEGYSVSREKKESFPLTVTSAQKNPTAFYLCATRTAGSGNTIYFGEGSWLTVV.

By sample fraction, this clone is large. The J gene is TRBJ1-1, the V gene TRBV6-8, with a tentative D call TRBD1 (6 bases). Deletions cut 5 bases from V and 4 bases from J, with 14 bases between. There are 14 residues in the CDR3. CDR1 and CDR2 from the germline V gene are MNHGY and SAAAGT. The CDR3 DNA is TGTGCCAGCAGTGTTTACACAGGGTTCACTGAAGCTTTCTTT. It codes for CASSVYTGFTEAFF.

The gene calls are TRBV11-3 and TRBJ1-2, with D perhaps matching TRBD1 (5 bases). Germline values: CDR1 SGHNT, CDR2 YENEEA. The CDR3 has 18 residues. V lost 2 bases and J lost 5, with 24 bases in between. This chain's CDR3 is CASSLYRGGQGPAYGYTF. Here the CDR3 DNA reads TGTGCCAGCAGCTTATACCGGGGTGGGCAGGGCCCCGCTTATGGCTACACCTTC.

This clone is medium-sized. The chain joins TRBV11-3 to TRBJ1-2; D perhaps matches TRBD1 (5 bases). The germline V gene encodes CDR1 SGHNT and CDR2 YENEEA. V was pared by 5 bases and J by 6 bases, with 16 bases between. The CDR3 has 14 residues. The CDR3 spells CASSESGGMNGYTF. In DNA form, the CDR3 reads TGTGCCAGCAGCGAATCTGGGGGTATGAATGGCTACACCTTC.

The chain joins TRBV6-8 to TRBJ2-1; 8 bases match TRBD2. CDR3 size: 12 residues. Per the germline V gene, CDR1 is MNHGY and CDR2 is SAAAGT. J lost 9 bases, V lost 4 bases, and 2 bases had no gene match. CDR3 protein: CASSSGGVEQFF. The CDR3 nucleotides are TGTGCCAGCAGTTCGGGGGGGGTTGAGCAGTTCTTC.

CDR3 sequence (DNA): TGTGCCAGTAGTATCGGTGGAGACGGACAGATACCTTATGGCTACACCTTC. Encoded protein: CASSIGGDGQIPYGYTF. The chain uses TRBV19 and TRBJ1-2, with D perhaps TRBD1 (6 bases). The length of the CDR3 is 17 residues. Trimming removed 3 bases from V and 5 bases from J, with 22 bases in between. Germline V gives CDR1 LNHDA, CDR2 SQIVND (reference sequence).

This clone has more than one count but fewer than ten. The rearrangement links TRBV5-1 to TRBJ1-1; D remains ambiguous. CDR1 is SGHRS and CDR2 is YFSETQ in the germline V gene. With 3 bases removed from V and 4 bases from J, the gap between germline ends came to 13 bases. The CDR3 totals 14 residues. CDR3 sequence: CASSSATYSTEAFF. CDR3 nucleotide sequence: TGCGCCAGCAGCTCGGCCACTTATAGCACTGAAGCTTTCTTT.

V is TRBV6-1 and J is TRBJ1-2; 7 bases align to TRBD1. The CDR3 spans 15 residues. After removal of 1 base from V and 5 bases from J, the junction contained 7 bases not matched to a gene. The germline V gene has CDR1 MNHNS and CDR2 SASEGT. CDR3 sequence reads: CASSEGGNRGYGYTF. CDR3 DNA: TGTGCCAGCAGTGAAGGTGGGAACAGGGGATATGGCTACACCTTC.

Of note for this clone: At one boundary the junction diverges from the germline segment, which might be a read error. The V gene is TRBV6-8, the J gene TRBJ1-3; D call uncertain. Germline CDR1 MNHGY, CDR2 SAAAGT. This CDR3 is 14 amino acids long. CDR3 sequence reads: CASSIRAFGNIIYF. CDR3 DNA sequence: TGTGCCAGCAGCATCCGGGCCTTCGGAAACATCATATATTTT.

The chain employs TRBV19 and TRBJ2-6; 8 bases match TRBD2. With V trimmed by 5 bases and J by 2 bases, 14 bases remained unmatched. Germline CDR1 is LNHDA and CDR2 is SQIVND (reference sequence). The length of the CDR3 is 19 residues. CDR3 sequence reads: CASSSPLGSGATGANVLTF. Here the CDR3 DNA reads TGTGCCAGTAGTTCTCCCTTGGGTAGCGGGGCTACTGGGGCCAACGTCCTGACTTTC.

The chain recombines TRBV11-3 with TRBJ2-2; 10 bases fit TRBD1. The CDR3 consists of 15 residues. Losses at the gene ends were 6 bases for V and 1 base for J; bases not matched to a gene: 2. The germline V gene has CDR1 SGHNT and CDR2 YENEEA. CDR3 in amino acids: CASRTGGGNTGELFF. The CDR3 DNA is TGTGCCAGCAGGACAGGGGGCGGGAACACCGGGGAGCTGTTTTTT.

V gene TRBV9 combines with J gene TRBJ1-2, with D unclear. This CDR3 is 14 amino acids long. The V end was cut by 5 bases, the J end by 1 base, with 12 bases between. Germline V gene lookup returns CDR1 SGDLS and CDR2 YYNGEE. The CDR3, as DNA: TGTGCCAGCAGTTTTGGACGGATTAACTATGGCTACACCTTC. Amino acids: CASSFGRINYGYTF.

The chain joins TRBV5-1 to TRBJ1-2, with a tentative D call TRBD1 (5 bases). The CDR3 totals 14 residues. Germline V gene sequence: CDR1 SGHRS, CDR2 YFSETQ. Trimming cost V 0 bases and J 4 bases, with 10 bases left between them. CDR3 protein: CASSLGQGIYGYTF. The CDR3 DNA sequence: TGCGCCAGCAGCTTGGGCCAGGGCATCTATGGCTACACCTTC.

A few counts support this clone. The chain uses TRBV10-3 and TRBJ2-1; tentative D call: TRBD1 (5 bases). V was cut by 0 bases and J by 0 bases, with 12 bases left in between. This CDR3 region has 17 residues. Germline V gene sequence: CDR1 ENHRY, CDR2 SYGVKD. CDR3 coding DNA: TGTGCCATCAGTGAGTCGCAGGGCCCCCCCTCCTACAATGAGCAGTTCTTC. This translates into CAISESQGPPSYNEQFF.

This clone came up a few times. The V call is TRBV4-1, the J call TRBJ2-3; the match to TRBD2 covers 13 bases. The germline gives CDR1 MGHRA, CDR2 YSYEKL. CDR3 size: 19 residues. V was clipped by 3 bases and J by 2 bases; unmatched bases: 11. The CDR3 nucleotides are TGCGCCAGCAGCCACGGGATAGAAACTAGCGGGGGGGCCACAGATACGCAGTATTTT. It specifies CASSHGIETSGGATDTQYF.

This chain connects TRBV4-1 to TRBJ2-3; TRBD2 might be the D (5 bases). Germline loops: CDR1 MGHRA, CDR2 YSYEKL. The CDR3 runs 15 residues. The V end was cut by 0 bases, the J end by 6 bases, with 13 bases between. The CDR3 coding sequence is TGCGCCAGCAGCCAAGAGAGCGGCGCTCCGGATACGCAGTATTTT. This codes for CASSQESGAPDTQYF.

The table lists this clone with a few counts. The chain links TRBV15 to TRBJ2-4, with D possibly being TRBD2 (7 bases). Trimming took 1 base from V and 8 from J, leaving 12 bases between them. Germline-derived CDR1 and CDR2 are LNHNV and YYDKDF (reference sequence). The CDR3 sequence is 14 residues long. The CDR3, as DNA: TGTGCCACCAGCAGAGCGGGGGCGGGGGACATTCAGTACTTC. Translating it yields CATSRAGAGDIQYF.

A note on this clone: The junction does not match germline at one end; this may be a read error. This sequence joins TRBV6-8 and TRBJ2-3, with TRBD2 matching over 8 bases. Germline CDR1 and CDR2: MNHGY and SAAAGT. The length of the CDR3 is 14 residues. The CDR3 DNA follows: TGTGCCATCAGTCCCGGGGGGGCCATAGATACGCAGTATTTT. It translates to CAISPGGAIDTQYF.

The chain combines TRBV14 with TRBJ1-1, with a tentative D call TRBD1 (6 bases). Per the germline V gene, CDR1 is SGHDN and CDR2 is FVKESK. V gave up 8 bases and J gave up 4 bases, with 14 bases separating them. This CDR3 region has 13 residues. The CDR3 loop is CASGEEGGTEAFF. In DNA, the CDR3 is TGTGCCAGCGGGGAAGAGGGGGGCACTGAAGCTTTCTTT.

This clone was observed a few times. CDR3 nucleotide sequence: TGTGCCAGTAGTACAGAGGGACTTTTTAGCAATCAGCCCCAGCATTTT. Translated: CASSTEGLFSNQPQHF. The chain uses TRBV19 and TRBJ1-5; possibly TRBD1 for D (5 bases). This CDR3 has 16 residues. Germline values: CDR1 LNHDA, CDR2 SQIVND (reference sequence). The V end lost 4 bases, the J end lost 0 bases, and 13 bases lay between the germline ends.

This clone has just a few counts. The chain has TRBV29-1 and TRBJ2-2; 7 positions agree with TRBD2. J gave up 3 bases and V 4 bases, and 5 bases lay outside the gene matches. The germline gives CDR1 SQVTM, CDR2 ANQGSEA. This CDR3 is built from 14 residues. The DNA for the CDR3 is TGCAGCGTTGGGGTACGGGGGGACACCGGGGAGCTGTTTTTT. Translation gives CSVGVRGDTGELFF.

The chain links TRBV29-1 to TRBJ2-5; 7 bases agree with TRBD1. The CDR3 totals 15 residues. CDR1 and CDR2 (germline): SQVTM, ANQGSEA. With V trimmed by 0 bases and J by 2 bases, 6 bases remained unmatched. The CDR3 spells CSVEDRWTGQETQYF. CDR3 in DNA: TGCAGCGTTGAAGATAGGTGGACAGGACAAGAGACCCAGTACTTC. Full variable domain (outside the CDR3, taken from reference TRBV29-1 and TRBJ2-5): SAVISQKPSRDICQRGTSLTIQCQVDSQVTMMFWYRQQPGQSLTLIATANQGSEATYESGFVIDKFPISRPNLTFSTLTVSNMSPEDSSIYLCSVEDRWTGQETQYFGPGTRLLVL.

In this sample, this clone is large. The chain couples TRBV9 to TRBJ1-1; the D gene is possibly TRBD1 (6 bases). V gave up 5 bases and J gave up 6 bases, with 14 bases separating them. CDR1 is SGDLS, CDR2 YYNGEE, per germline. The CDR3 is 13 residues long. The CDR3 region has the DNA TGTGCCAGCAGTGAAGCAGGGGACGCTGAAGCTTTCTTT. Its translation: CASSEAGDAEAFF.

The chain is built from TRBV7-7 and TRBJ1-6; TRBD1 agrees at 8 bases. From germline, CDR1 is SSHAT and CDR2 FNYEAQ (reference sequence). Losses at the gene ends were 6 bases for V and 5 bases for J; bases not matched to a gene: 3. The CDR3 has 14 residues. CDR3 in DNA: TGTGCCAGCAGGAGACAGGGGAATAATTCACCCCTCCACTTT. It specifies CASRRQGNNSPLHF.